This T cell receptor (beta chain) was captured in a study of OX40 agonist ivuxolimab in advanced cancers. Study overall: Under the entry rules, prior anti-PD-1, anti-PD-L1 or anti-CTLA-4 therapy was allowed, and roughly 39% had some. Two cutaneous melanoma patients and one hepatocellular carcinoma patient, three in all, had partial responses.

This clone was found once. This table comes from immunoSEQ multiplex PCR, and its TCRdb copy is limited to in-frame clones, with some not included. The sample shows around 6,300 clones, around three quarters of them seen only once. V was clipped by 7 bases and J by 0 bases, with 13 bases between them. Germline V gene sequence: CDR1 LNHDA, CDR2 SQIVND (reference sequence). The CDR3 length is 15 residues. Patients with a history of autoimmune disease or on systemic immunosuppression were excluded. This sequence joins TRBV19 and TRBJ2-1, with D possibly matching TRBD2 (6 bases). The source material was CD4+ or CD8+ T cells sorted from blood, sampled in a trial of the OX40 agonist ivuxolimab. The clonotype was recovered from an adult with an advanced solid tumor such as melanoma, head and neck, liver or kidney cancer. The CDR3 DNA follows: TGTGCCAGTACCGCAGACGGGAGCTCCTACAATGAGCAGTTCTTC. Translated: CASTADGSSYNEQFF.